These 26 T cell receptor beta chains were all obtained from the same sample, sequenced in a study of blood T cell repertoires in COVID-19. TCRdb's table, derived via immunoSEQ multiplex PCR, lists solely in-frame clones and lacks some. The sample carries over 100,000 clones, around four fifths recorded once. The sequencing sample was made of peripheral blood. Receptors originate from a man in his 70s with acute or convalescent COVID-19.

The table lists this clone with a few counts. This chain joins TRBV12-3 or TRBV12-4 and TRBJ1-5; D not certain. V was clipped by 6 bases and J by 7 bases, with 13 bases between them. The CDR3 has 13 residues. CDR3 sequence: CASSYGQAQPQHF. The DNA for the CDR3 is TGTGCCAGCAGCTATGGCCAGGCCCAGCCCCAGCATTTT.

V usage is TRBV10-3 and J usage is TRBJ2-7; 8 bases are shared with TRBD2. J lost 6 bases, V lost 6 bases, and 7 bases had no gene match. The CDR3 is 13 residues long. CDR1 and CDR2 from the germline V gene are ENHRY and SYGVKD. CDR3 nucleotide sequence: TGTGCCATCAGGGGGACTAGTGGTTCCGAGCAGTACTTC. Its translation: CAIRGTSGSEQYF.

This chain uses TRBV4-1 with TRBJ2-1; 10 positions match TRBD2. The germline V gene has CDR1 MGHRA and CDR2 YSYEKL. V lost 0 bases and J lost 9; bases outside the gene matches: 8. CDR3 length equals 16 residues. The CDR3 bases are TGCGCCAGCAGCCAAGATCGTAGAGCGGGGGGGGGTGAGCAGTTCTTC. It codes for CASSQDRRAGGGEQFF.

The V and J genes are TRBV11-2 and TRBJ1-4; D is unclear. This CDR3 region has 14 residues. Germline assignment: CDR1 SGHAT and CDR2 FQNNGV. Trimming removed 1 base from V and 9 bases from J, with 12 bases in between. CDR3 loop: CASSLAGDSKKLFF. For the CDR3, the DNA is TGTGCCAGCAGCTTAGCGGGAGATTCTAAAAAACTGTTTTTT.

This clone was counted a single time. This CDR3 reads CASSYGQGQTEAFF. The CDR3 nucleotides read TGTGCCAGCAGCTATGGACAGGGTCAAACTGAAGCTTTCTTT. The chain combines TRBV5-4 with TRBJ1-1; the match to TRBD1 covers 8 bases. Losses at the gene ends were 3 bases for V and 5 bases for J; bases not matched to a gene: 6. Germline loops: CDR1 SGHNT, CDR2 YYREEE (reference sequence). The CDR3 is 14 residues long.

This chain uses TRBV9 with TRBJ1-2; D uncertain. Germline V gene sequence: CDR1 SGDLS, CDR2 YYNGEE. The CDR3 loop spans 14 amino acids. Trimming pared 2 bases from V and 3 bases from J, leaving 11 bases between. The CDR3 loop reads CASSVAGFDYGYTF. CDR3 in DNA: TGTGCCAGCAGCGTTGCGGGATTCGACTATGGCTACACCTTC.

The chain combines TRBV7-6 with TRBJ1-3; D is unresolved. The ends were cut back, 5 bases at V and 4 bases at J, with 12 bases in the middle. The CDR3 has 14 amino acids. The germline gives CDR1 SGHVS, CDR2 FNYEAQ. The CDR3 bases are TGTGCCAGCAGCGAGTATCGTCCCGGAAACACCATATATTTT. Amino acid sequence: CASSEYRPGNTIYF.

The rearrangement links TRBV19 to TRBJ1-5, with D possibly matching TRBD1 (5 bases). The germline V and J ends were trimmed by 7 bases and 5 bases, with 18 bases remaining between them. This CDR3 contains 15 residues. CDR1 and CDR2 from the germline V gene are LNHDA and SQIVND (reference sequence). The CDR3, as DNA: TGTGCCAGTATGGGCAGGGTAACGGGTTATCAGCCCCAGCATTTT. This gives the protein CASMGRVTGYQPQHF.

The chain combines TRBV5-5 with TRBJ2-7, with TRBD2 matching over 12 bases. V shed 2 bases, J shed 0 bases, and the junction held 0 bases outside the gene matches. Germline loops: CDR1 SGHKS, CDR2 YYEKEE (reference sequence). This CDR3 has 15 amino acids. The CDR3 region is CASSLLAGGSYEQYF. CDR3 DNA sequence: TGTGCCAGCAGCTTACTAGCGGGGGGCTCCTACGAGCAGTACTTC.

This clone was seen only a few times. The J gene is TRBJ1-1, the V gene TRBV7-6, with a possible D match to TRBD1 (5 bases). CDR3 length equals 15 residues. Trimming removed 1 base from V and 1 base from J, with 10 bases in between. Germline V lookup: CDR1 SGHVS, CDR2 FNYEAQ. The CDR3, as DNA: TGTGCCAGCAGCTTAGAGCCAGGGAAGAACACTGAAGCTTTCTTT. As protein: CASSLEPGKNTEAFF.

The chain combines TRBV10-3 with TRBJ1-1, with TRBD1 identical over 9 bases. CDR3 length: 15 amino acids. The germline V gene encodes CDR1 ENHRY and CDR2 SYGVKD. Trimming removed 6 bases from V and 2 bases from J; junction bases left unmatched: 7. CDR3 DNA: TGTGCCATCAGCGGCGGGACAGGGAGTAACACTGAAGCTTTCTTT. It is translated as CAISGGTGSNTEAFF.

V gene TRBV12-3 or TRBV12-4 combines with J gene TRBJ2-7; no reliable D call. The ends were cut back, 1 base at V and 0 bases at J, with 4 bases in the middle. The CDR3 extends over 13 amino acids. The CDR3 nucleotides read TGTGCCAGCAGTTTAGGTAGCTCCTACGAGCAGTACTTC. This translates into CASSLGSSYEQYF.

This clone was picked up a small number of times. The chain has TRBV28 and TRBJ2-7; the D gene is possibly TRBD2 (6 bases). Germline CDR1 MDHEN, CDR2 SYDVKM. Deletions cut 6 bases from V and 0 bases from J, with 18 bases between. The CDR3 runs 16 residues. CDR3 region: CASRPTSRGGSYEQYF. The CDR3 bases are TGTGCCAGCAGACCCACTTCAAGGGGAGGCTCCTACGAGCAGTACTTC.

The gene calls are TRBV19 and TRBJ1-5; 7 nucleotides align to TRBD1. The CDR3 covers 13 residues. Germline V gives CDR1 LNHDA, CDR2 SQIVND (reference sequence). V was pared by 7 bases and J by 5 bases, with 5 bases of the junction left unmatched. CDR3 DNA sequence: TGTGCCAGTACCACACAGGGGTATCAGCCCCAGCATTTT. Protein product: CASTTQGYQPQHF.

The chain is built from TRBV27 and TRBJ1-3; the match to TRBD1 covers 11 bases. CDR3 length equals 15 residues. The J segment lost 7 bases and the V segment lost 4 bases, leaving 6 bases of the junction unmatched. Germline CDR1 is MNHEY and CDR2 is SMNVEV (reference sequence). In nucleotides, the CDR3 is TGTGCCAGCAGTTCCCCCGGGGACAGGGGGAACACCATATATTTT. Its translation: CASSSPGDRGNTIYF.

In its sample, this clone was seen a few times. This chain connects TRBV19 to TRBJ1-2; D is unresolved. Germline loops: CDR1 LNHDA, CDR2 SQIVND (reference sequence). Trimming took off 11 bases at V and 7 bases at J, with 14 bases between the two ends. CDR3 length: 11 residues. CDR3 amino acids: CACTAGSGYTF. DNA for the CDR3: TGTGCCTGTACGGCCGGGTCTGGCTACACCTTC.

This clone was observed a single time. The chain combines TRBV28 with TRBJ2-3; D possibly corresponds to TRBD2 (6 bases). This CDR3 region has 14 residues. CDR1 MDHEN and CDR2 SYDVKM come from the germline V gene. V gave up 5 bases and J gave up 1 base, with 10 bases separating them. The CDR3 region has the DNA TGTGCCAGCAGTGAGGGAGGCGGCACAGATACGCAGTATTTT. This codes for CASSEGGGTDTQYF. The complete variable domain, with remaining parts taken from reference TRBV28 and TRBJ2-3, reads DVKVTQSSRYLVKRTGEKVFLECVQDMDHENMFWYRQDPGLGLRLIYFSYDVKMKEKGDIPEGYSVSREKKERFSLILESASTNQTSMYLCASSEGGGTDTQYFGPGTRLTVL.

This chain connects TRBV21-1 to TRBJ1-2; the table's TRBD1 call for D was not verified on the DNA. TRBV21-1 is a pseudogene locus. The CDR3 has 12 amino acids. Here the CDR3 reads CASTLGSYGYTF. The DNA of the CDR3 is TGTGCCAGCACCCTGGGCAGTTATGGCTACACCTTC.

The CDR3 loop is CASRSQGEGMNTEAFF. The CDR3 DNA sequence: TGTGCCAGTAGATCACAGGGGGAGGGGATGAACACTGAAGCTTTCTTT. The chain has TRBV19 and TRBJ1-1; 8 bases fit TRBD1. There are 16 residues in the CDR3. J lost 0 bases, V lost 6 bases, and 9 bases had no gene match. Germline-derived CDR1 and CDR2 are LNHDA and SQIVND (reference sequence).

This chain links TRBV19 with TRBJ1-5; tentatively, D is TRBD1 (6 bases). Trimming took 3 bases from V and 6 from J, leaving 18 bases between them. This CDR3 comprises 16 residues. Germline CDR1 is LNHDA and CDR2 is SQIVND (reference sequence). The CDR3 spells CASSIGRGAQGQPQHF. In nucleotides, the CDR3 is TGTGCCAGTAGTATTGGTCGGGGGGCCCAGGGTCAGCCCCAGCATTTT.

This chain uses TRBV30 with TRBJ1-2, with D tentatively TRBD1 (6 bases). From germline, CDR1 is GTSNPN and CDR2 SVGIG (reference sequence). Trimming left V 2 bases short and J 3 bases short, with 10 bases between. The CDR3 loop spans 13 amino acids. This chain's CDR3 is CAWSMQGHYGYTF. Here the CDR3 DNA reads TGTGCCTGGAGTATGCAGGGGCACTATGGCTACACCTTC.

The rearrangement uses TRBV7-9 and TRBJ2-1, with 8 nucleotides matching TRBD2. CDR1 SEHNR and CDR2 FQNEAQ come from the germline V gene (reference sequence). The CDR3 contains 14 residues. V was clipped by 4 bases and J by 8 bases; unmatched bases: 7. The CDR3 loop reads CASSSSGGHDEQFF. CDR3 coding DNA: TGTGCCAGCAGCTCATCGGGGGGGCACGATGAGCAGTTCTTC.

The rearrangement links TRBV6-5 to TRBJ1-1; D is unresolved. Trimming stripped 7 bases from V and 0 bases from J, with 12 bases between. The V gene's germline CDR1 is MNHEY and CDR2 SVGAGI. This CDR3 has 14 residues. The CDR3, as DNA: TGTGCCAGCACCGAGGTCCCAGTGAACACTGAAGCTTTCTTT. Encoded protein: CASTEVPVNTEAFF.

The chain has TRBV5-1 and TRBJ2-1, with 7 nucleotides matching TRBD2. V shed 4 bases and J 0 bases; nucleotides not matched to a gene: 1. This CDR3 region has 14 residues. Germline CDR1 and CDR2: SGHRS and YFSETQ. CDR3 coding DNA: TGCGCCAGCAGCCGGGAGGCCTCCTACAATGAGCAGTTCTTC. Its protein product is CASSREASYNEQFF. Full variable domain (outside the CDR3, taken from reference TRBV5-1 and TRBJ2-1): KAGVTQTPRYLIKTRGQQVTLSCSPISGHRSVSWYQQTPGQGLQFLFEYFSETQRNKGNFPGRFSGRQFSNSRSEMNVSTLELGDSALYLCASSREASYNEQFFGPGTRLTVL.

This chain uses TRBV2 with TRBJ1-5; D not resolved. Germline loops: CDR1 SNHLY, CDR2 FYNNEI. The CDR3 spans 14 residues. V was pared by 5 bases and J by 0 bases, with 8 bases between. Here the CDR3 reads CASSYTDSNQPQHF. The CDR3 DNA reads TGTGCCAGCAGTTATACAGATAGCAATCAGCCCCAGCATTTT.

The chain has TRBV5-1 and TRBJ2-7; 8 bases line up with TRBD2. V was clipped by 4 bases and J by 5 bases; unmatched bases: 8. In germline, CDR1 is SGHRS, CDR2 YFSETQ. The length of the CDR3 is 14 residues. The CDR3 spells CASSPGTSLHEQYF. The CDR3 nucleotides read TGCGCCAGCAGCCCCGGGACTAGTCTTCACGAGCAGTACTTC. Based on the CDR3 plus reference TRBV5-1 and TRBJ2-7, the full variable domain is KAGVTQTPRYLIKTRGQQVTLSCSPISGHRSVSWYQQTPGQGLQFLFEYFSETQRNKGNFPGRFSGRQFSNSRSEMNVSTLELGDSALYLCASSPGTSLHEQYFGPGTRLTVT.